This passage covers 23 T cell receptor beta chains from one sample sequenced in a study of T-cell reconstitution after alpha-beta-depleted transplantation in children. Unique molecular identifiers were incorporated during preparation of the TCRbeta library. TCRdb ran MiXCR on the PCR reads and lists one entry per CDR3 protein. This table holds about 200,000 distinct CDR3 sequences, 14% to 15% found once. This material consisted of PBMCs from the stem cell graft donor, taken from the stem cell graft. The receptors derive from a human donor who donated a stem cell graft to a child with acute lymphoblastic leukemia.

The gene calls are TRBV3-1 and TRBJ2-5; D is uncertain. This CDR3 is 21 amino acids long. The germline V gene encodes CDR1 LGHDT and CDR2 YNNKEL (reference sequence). With 4 bases removed from V and 1 base from J, the gap between germline ends came to 31 bases. CDR3 sequence reads: CASSRRSVRSWIGLRQETQYF. DNA of the CDR3: TGTGCCAGCAGCCGAAGAAGCGTTCGTTCCTGGATCGGGCTACGCCAAGAGACCCAGTACTTC.

This clonotype has at least ten counts. The rearrangement links TRBV4-1 to TRBJ2-7; D is unresolved. V gave up 4 bases and J gave up 3 bases, with 19 bases separating them. The CDR3 spans 16 residues. CDR1 and CDR2 (germline): MGHRA, YSYEKL. This CDR3 is CASSPSVPRRRYEQYF. The CDR3 coding sequence is TGCGCCAGCAGCCCATCTGTGCCAAGAAGACGCTACGAGCAGTACTTC.

In its sample, this clonotype was seen many times. The rearrangement uses TRBV5-1 and TRBJ2-1; 7 bases fit TRBD2. CDR1 and CDR2 (germline): SGHRS, YFSETQ. The V and J ends lost 4 bases and 6 bases, in that order; junction bases with no gene match: 10. This CDR3 comprises 15 residues. CDR3 in amino acids: CASSRLAPGGNEQFF. The CDR3 region has the DNA TGCGCCAGCAGCCGACTAGCACCGGGCGGCAATGAGCAGTTCTTC.

Notes on this clonotype: With a much larger clone just one base away, this may be a read error. The CDR3 DNA follows: TGCGCCAGCAGCAGGACCGGGACAGGGGTTTCCTACGGGCAGTACTTC. Translating it yields CASSRTGTGVSYGQYF. This rearrangement joins TRBV5-1 to TRBJ2-7; 10 nucleotides align to TRBD1. This CDR3 is built from 16 residues. Per germline, CDR1 SGHRS and CDR2 YFSETQ.

This clonotype was seen ten or more times. The chain has TRBV27 and TRBJ2-7; a weak D match, TRBD2 (5 bases). The CDR3 runs 13 residues. V was pared by 8 bases and J by 3 bases, with 14 bases between. Germline CDR1 is MNHEY and CDR2 is SMNVEV (reference sequence). CDR3 bases: TGTGCCAGCGGGTTAGCGCCCTACTACGAGCAGTACTTC. Residues: CASGLAPYYEQYF.

This chain links TRBV6-1 with TRBJ1-6, with D perhaps TRBD1 (5 bases). Trimming removed 4 bases from V and 14 bases from J, with 9 bases in between. Per germline, CDR1 MNHNS and CDR2 SASEGT. This CDR3 is 11 amino acids long. The CDR3 DNA reads as TGTGCCAGCAGTGGACAGCGCGCCCTCCACTTT. As protein: CASSGQRALHF.

This clonotype was seen many times. The chain links TRBV29-1 to TRBJ2-1, with D perhaps TRBD1 (6 bases). The V end was cut by 3 bases, the J end by 4 bases, with 10 bases between. CDR3 length: 13 residues. In germline, CDR1 is SQVTM, CDR2 ANQGSEA. The CDR3 sequence is CSVDPDSYNEQFF. The CDR3 DNA reads TGCAGCGTTGACCCGGACAGTTACAATGAGCAGTTCTTC.

The chain recombines TRBV10-2 with TRBJ2-5, with D tentatively TRBD1 (6 bases). The CDR3 is 15 amino acids. Trimming shortened V by 6 bases and J by 1 base, and 15 bases separated the two germline ends. Germline CDR1 reads WSHSY; CDR2 reads SAAADI. CDR3 coding DNA: TGCGCCAGCAGCCAGAGGGTCAGGGGCCAAGAGACCCAGTACTTC. Its protein is CASSQRVRGQETQYF.

This clonotype was counted at least ten times. DNA of the CDR3: TGCAGTGCTAGAGATGTGGCTAGCAGCTCCTACGAGCAGTACTTC. It codes for CSARDVASSSYEQYF. V is TRBV20-1 and J is TRBJ2-7, with a weak D call TRBD2 (5 bases). Germline loops: CDR1 DFQATT, CDR2 SNEGSKA (reference sequence). Trimming cost V 0 bases and J 0 bases, with 12 bases left between them. This CDR3 spans 15 amino acids.

This clonotype has a handful of counts. This sequence joins TRBV24-1 and TRBJ2-6; D may be TRBD1 (5 bases). CDR3 length: 16 amino acids. From germline, CDR1 is KGHDR and CDR2 SFDVKD. V lost 7 bases, J lost 2 bases, and 14 bases lay in between. The chain's CDR3 is CATSAGVGAGANVLTF. The CDR3 nucleotides are TGTGCCACCAGCGCTGGGGTAGGGGCTGGGGCCAACGTCCTGACTTTC.

This clonotype was seen ten or more times. The chain combines TRBV7-9 with TRBJ2-7; TRBD1 is a possible D gene (5 bases). Looked up from germline, CDR1 is SEHNR and CDR2 is FQNEAQ (reference sequence). This CDR3 is built from 14 residues. The V and J ends lost 3 bases and 2 bases respectively, with 11 bases between them. The CDR3 region is CASSFGALPYEQYF. The DNA of the CDR3 is TGTGCCAGCAGCTTTGGGGCCCTCCCCTACGAGCAGTACTTC. The complete variable domain, with remaining parts taken from reference TRBV7-9 and TRBJ2-7, reads DTGVSQNPRHKITKRGQNVTFRCDPISEHNRLYWYRQTLGQGPEFLTYFQNEAQLEKSRLLSDRFSAERPKGSFSTLEIQRTEQGDSAMYLCASSFGALPYEQYFGPGTRLTVT.

The V gene is TRBV11-2, the J gene TRBJ2-5, with D perhaps TRBD2 (5 bases). The CDR3 sequence is 13 residues long. The germline V and J ends were trimmed by 5 bases and 3 bases, with 10 bases remaining between them. CDR1 and CDR2 (germline): SGHAT, FQNNGV. CDR3 sequence (DNA): TGTGCCAGCAGCGCCGGAGGAGAAGAGACCCAGTACTTC. As protein: CASSAGGEETQYF.

This clonotype has at least ten counts. J is TRBJ2-3 and V is TRBV24-1, with TRBD2 identical over 8 bases. The CDR3 consists of 17 residues. Germline assignment: CDR1 KGHDR and CDR2 SFDVKD. J gave up 1 base and V 3 bases, and 8 bases lay outside the gene matches. As DNA, the CDR3 is TGTGCCACCAGTGATCCAATACAGCGGGAGCGCACAGATACGCAGTATTTT. Its translation is CATSDPIQRERTDTQYF.

This clonotype was counted many times. The rearrangement joins TRBV5-1 to TRBJ1-1; D might be TRBD1 (6 bases). The CDR3 sequence is 15 residues long. Trimming took off 4 bases at V and 4 bases at J, with 17 bases between the two ends. Germline V gene lookup returns CDR1 SGHRS and CDR2 YFSETQ. CDR3 nucleotides: TGCGCCAGCAGCGACCAGGGGTCTGAGGGCACTGAAGCTTTCTTT. Translating gives CASSDQGSEGTEAFF.

This clonotype was observed many times. The chain links TRBV7-8 to TRBJ2-2, with 8 bases matching TRBD2. Germline CDR1 and CDR2: SGHVS and FQNEAQ. The trim removed 1 base at V and 0 bases at J, leaving 4 bases unmatched. The length of the CDR3 is 17 residues. This CDR3 reads CASSLGRGATNTGELFF. The CDR3 DNA is TGTGCCAGCAGCTTAGGGCGGGGGGCGACGAACACCGGGGAGCTGTTTTTT.

The rearrangement uses TRBV12-3 or TRBV12-4 and TRBJ1-1; D not certain. The germline V and J ends were trimmed by 6 bases and 0 bases, with 11 bases remaining between them. The CDR3 is 14 amino acids. CDR3 bases: TGTGCCAGCAGCCAGGTTTCAGTGAACACTGAAGCTTTCTTT. This translates into CASSQVSVNTEAFF.

Comments on this clonotype: This may arise from a read error, as a much more abundant clone is one base away. The chain couples TRBV5-1 to TRBJ1-1; D perhaps matches TRBD1 (5 bases). This CDR3 has 14 amino acids. Germline CDR1 is SGHRS and CDR2 is YFSETQ. The CDR3, as DNA: TGCGCCAGCACGACAGCCGCCATGAACCCTGAAGCTTTCTTT. Amino acids: CASTTAAMNPEAFF.

The chain joins TRBV7-8 to TRBJ2-4; D is unclear. Trimming removed 1 base from V and 8 bases from J, with 12 bases in between. The CDR3 covers 14 residues. Per the germline V gene, CDR1 is SGHVS and CDR2 is FQNEAQ. CDR3 DNA: TGTGCCAGCAGCTTAGGTCGACCGCTTGACATTCAGTACTTC. Translated: CASSLGRPLDIQYF.

This clonotype was counted a few times. The gene calls are TRBV20-1 and TRBJ2-2, with 8 bases that match TRBD2. Germline V gives CDR1 DFQATT, CDR2 SNEGSKA (reference sequence). This CDR3 spans 14 amino acids. V shed 6 bases and J 7 bases; nucleotides not matched to a gene: 10. The CDR3 spells CSARQQREIGELFF. As DNA, the CDR3 is TGCAGTGCCAGGCAACAGCGGGAGATCGGGGAGCTGTTTTTT.

The V gene is TRBV29-1, the J gene TRBJ2-4, with 11 bases matching TRBD2. Germline V lookup: CDR1 SQVTM, CDR2 ANQGSEA. The ends lost 6 bases at V and 4 bases at J; junction bases unmatched: 8. The CDR3 contains 15 residues. As DNA, the CDR3 is TGCAGCGTCACACTAGCGGGAGCGGGAAAAAACATTCAGTACTTC. This sequence encodes CSVTLAGAGKNIQYF.

This clonotype was observed at least ten times. The chain recombines TRBV27 with TRBJ2-3, with D tentatively TRBD1 or TRBD2 (5 bases each). Germline V gives CDR1 MNHEY, CDR2 SMNVEV (reference sequence). The CDR3 runs to 16 residues. V was cut by 8 bases and J by 2 bases, with 20 bases left in between. The chain's CDR3 is CASAILRDPITDTQYF. Written as DNA, the CDR3 is TGTGCCAGCGCCATACTCCGGGACCCAATCACAGATACGCAGTATTTT.

In this sample, this clonotype turned up many times. This chain links TRBV6-5 with TRBJ2-2; possible D gene TRBD2, 6 bases. Trimming took 4 bases from V and 4 from J, leaving 10 bases between them. CDR3 size: 14 residues. CDR1 is MNHEY, CDR2 SVGAGI, per germline. The CDR3 protein is CASSSSGLTGELFF. The CDR3 DNA reads TGTGCCAGCAGTTCCAGCGGGCTCACCGGGGAGCTGTTTTTT.

This clonotype has ten or more counts. V usage is TRBV2 and J usage is TRBJ1-2, with D perhaps matching TRBD1 (5 bases). Germline V CDR1 and CDR2: SNHLY, FYNNEI. The CDR3 runs 13 residues. The germline V and J ends were trimmed by 2 bases and 5 bases, with 9 bases remaining between them. The CDR3 protein is CASSESGGYGYTF. The CDR3 nucleotides read TGTGCCAGCAGTGAAAGTGGGGGGTATGGCTACACCTTC.